Following are 25 T cell receptor beta chains from one sample sequenced in a study of CXCR3-negative and CXCR3-positive naive CD8 T cells. The TRB cDNA libraries were prepared by 5' RACE with UMI labels. TCRdb reanalyzed the 5' RACE reads, giving one entry per CDR3 protein sequence and no DNA. This table holds about 120,000 distinct CDR3 sequences. For these TCRs, the target antigens are not known. The study's findings and limits: TRB CDR3 hydrophobicity was greater in CXCR3-positive naive cells than in CXCR3-negative naive cells.

The sequencing input was naive CXCR3+ CD8+ T cells from blood. Subset specified: CD45RO-CCR7+CD27+CD95- naive CD8+ T cells expressing CXCR3 (TNR3+). These receptors came from a human donor in good health. Some clones in this sample may be carry-over from other donors' samples.

The rearrangement links TRBV20-1 to TRBJ2-7; TCRdb's D call, TRBD1, is unchecked because there is no DNA. The germline CDR1 and CDR2 sequences are DFQATT and SNEGSKA (reference sequence). The CDR3 is 13 residues long. Here the CDR3 reads CSAKDRGYLEQYF.

Here the CDR3 reads CASSWDSDTEAFF. The rearrangement uses TRBV4-3 and TRBJ1-1. The CDR3 loop spans 13 amino acids. In germline, CDR1 is LGHNA, CDR2 YSLEER.

The rearrangement uses TRBV11-2 and TRBJ2-7; lacking DNA, the TRBD2 call made by TCRdb goes unchecked. CDR3 length: 15 amino acids. The germline gives CDR1 SGHAT, CDR2 FQNNGV. This chain's CDR3 is CASSLDGVLAGEQYF.

The chain carries TRBV7-8 and TRBJ2-1; the TRBD1 assignment by TCRdb is unverifiable without DNA. The germline V gene has CDR1 SGHVS and CDR2 FQNEAQ. The CDR3 is 17 amino acids. CDR3: CASSQRGRGSSYNEQFF. Full variable domain (remainder filled in from reference TRBV7-8 and TRBJ2-1): GAGVSQSPRYKVAKRGQDVALRCDPISGHVSLFWYQQALGQGPEFLTYFQNEAQLDKSGLPSDRFFAERPEGSVSTLKIQRTQQEDSAVYLCASSQRGRGSSYNEQFFGPGTRLTVL.

The rearrangement uses TRBV7-2 and TRBJ2-1; TCRdb's D gene call, TRBD2, goes unchecked for lack of DNA. Germline lookup yields CDR1 SGHTA and CDR2 FQGNSA. The CDR3 runs to 15 residues. The CDR3 reads CASSPWGLDGNEQFF.

The chain combines TRBV2 with TRBJ2-2; lacking DNA, the TRBD2 call made by TCRdb goes unchecked. The CDR3 sequence is 14 residues long. The germline V gene encodes CDR1 SNHLY and CDR2 FYNNEI. CDR3 loop: CASRTWGANGELFF.

This sequence joins TRBV6-5 and TRBJ2-3; the TCRdb call, TRBD1, lacks DNA for checking. Germline CDR1 is MNHEY and CDR2 is SVGAGI. The CDR3 is made up of 15 amino acids. The CDR3 region is CASSPREISTDTQYF.

V usage is TRBV4-2 and J usage is TRBJ2-2; TCRdb proposes TRBD1, but this gene call is untestable without DNA. This CDR3 has 15 residues. Per germline, CDR1 LGHNA and CDR2 YNFKEQ. CDR3 protein: CASSQEGGFTGELFF.

The chain employs TRBV13 and TRBJ2-5. CDR1 PRHDT and CDR2 FYEKMQ come from the germline V gene (reference sequence). This CDR3 has 13 amino acids. The CDR3: CASRLNSEETQYF.

The V gene is TRBV4-1, the J gene TRBJ2-2. The CDR3 contains 15 residues. Germline V CDR1 and CDR2: MGHRA, YSYEKL. The CDR3 sequence is CASSQGPAMGGELFF.

The J gene is TRBJ2-5, the V gene TRBV28; TCRdb names TRBD1, which stays unverified in the absence of DNA. The germline CDR1 and CDR2 sequences are MDHEN and SYDVKM. CDR3 size: 15 residues. The CDR3: CASSFRDRGRETQYF. Full variable domain (rest looked up from reference TRBV28 and TRBJ2-5): DVKVTQSSRYLVKRTGEKVFLECVQDMDHENMFWYRQDPGLGLRLIYFSYDVKMKEKGDIPEGYSVSREKKERFSLILESASTNQTSMYLCASSFRDRGRETQYFGPGTRLLVL.

This rearrangement joins TRBV19 to TRBJ2-7; TCRdb gives TRBD1 as the D gene, but with no DNA this cannot be confirmed. Germline CDR1 LNHDA, CDR2 SQIVND (reference sequence). CDR3 length: 15 amino acids. This CDR3 is CASSLTGTDSYEQYF.

The rearrangement uses TRBV11-2 and TRBJ2-1. The germline V gene has CDR1 SGHAT and CDR2 FQNNGV. This CDR3 contains 14 residues. The CDR3 is CASSLRSTYNEQFF.

The chain is built from TRBV4-1 and TRBJ2-2. CDR3 length: 14 amino acids. Germline V lookup: CDR1 MGHRA, CDR2 YSYEKL. The CDR3 loop reads CASSQDDFTGELFF.

The V gene is TRBV29-1, the J gene TRBJ2-2; the TCRdb call, TRBD2, lacks DNA for checking. This CDR3 is 15 amino acids long. Germline assignment: CDR1 SQVTM and CDR2 ANQGSEA. The CDR3 loop reads CSVSSGRDFTGELFF.

V and J are TRBV12-3 or TRBV12-4 and TRBJ2-7; TCRdb lists TRBD2, though no DNA is available to test this call. This CDR3 spans 16 amino acids. CDR3 protein: CASSPRTSGPSYEQYF.

This chain joins TRBV20-1 and TRBJ2-3; the TCRdb call, TRBD2, lacks DNA for checking. This CDR3 has 16 amino acids. Germline V CDR1 and CDR2: DFQATT, SNEGSKA (reference sequence). CDR3 sequence: CSARPTQGPSTDTQYF.

The V call is TRBV20-1, the J call TRBJ2-5; TCRdb names TRBD2, which stays unverified in the absence of DNA. This CDR3 is built from 14 residues. CDR1 and CDR2 (germline): DFQATT, SNEGSKA (reference sequence). CDR3 protein: CSASAGGYQETQYF.

The V and J genes are TRBV20-1 and TRBJ2-7; checking the TCRdb D call of TRBD2 is not possible without DNA. Per the germline V gene, CDR1 is DFQATT and CDR2 is SNEGSKA (reference sequence). This CDR3 has 17 residues. The CDR3 spells CSARDPLLTSGSYEQYF.

The chain employs TRBV29-1 and TRBJ2-7; the D gene TCRdb calls, TRBD2, cannot be checked with no DNA. The germline V gene encodes CDR1 SQVTM and CDR2 ANQGSEA. This CDR3 region has 14 residues. CDR3 sequence reads: CSVDVAGDNYEQYF.

The chain recombines TRBV5-4 with TRBJ2-5. From germline, CDR1 is SGHNT and CDR2 YYREEE (reference sequence). This CDR3 comprises 14 residues. CDR3 loop: CASSLPSAPETQYF.

The chain employs TRBV27 and TRBJ2-1. The length of the CDR3 is 14 residues. Germline V gene data show CDR1 as MNHEY and CDR2 as SMNVEV (reference sequence). CDR3 region: CASSLSLAYNEQFF.

The chain uses TRBV12-3 or TRBV12-4 and TRBJ2-4; TCRdb picks TRBD1, but there is no DNA to check that call. This CDR3 is built from 14 residues. The CDR3 loop reads CASSPVGGRDIQYF.

The gene calls are TRBV20-1 and TRBJ2-1; there is no DNA to check the TCRdb D call of TRBD1. This CDR3 spans 16 amino acids. Germline CDR1 is DFQATT and CDR2 is SNEGSKA (reference sequence). CDR3 amino acids: CSARAPGGRGDNEQFF.

The chain uses TRBV7-2 and TRBJ2-1; with no DNA, the TCRdb D assignment of TRBD2 cannot be verified. Germline loops: CDR1 SGHTA, CDR2 FQGNSA. The CDR3 runs to 16 residues. CDR3 amino acids: CASSSYPGLAFNEQFF.